These T cell receptor beta chains were read from a single sample in a study of T cell responses to AZD1222 COVID-19 vaccine. Profiling relied on immunoSEQ multiplex PCR, and the TCRdb table lists in-frame clones only, not all of them. Altogether approximately 150,000 clones are present, 88% being singletons, with the ten largest covering approximately 2.3%. The starting material was peripheral blood, obtained on day 0 of AZD1222 vaccination. These receptor sequences come from an adult in good health. The CDR3 runs from the conserved cysteine through the conserved F or W. A D gene is named only where the DNA matches it firmly. The size of a clone is reported for some rows only, either as once, few or many, or as a class for expanded clones.

>TRBJ1-5|TRBV18|NA|NA
CASSPTGIDSNQPQHF
>TRBJ2-7|TRBV5-6|TRBD2|NA
CASSLAGLAGVDEQYF
>TRBJ2-7|TRBV30|NA|NA
CAWSVLGPSREQYF
>TRBJ2-5|TRBV4-1|NA|NA
CASSQAGLRPETQYF
>TRBJ1-1|TRBV7-6|NA|NA
CASSEGGGPEAFF
>TRBJ1-2|TRBV28|NA|NA
CASRSGFYGYTF
>TRBJ2-1|TRBV25-1|NA|many
CASRGVGDNEQFF
>TRBJ2-1|TRBV6-5|NA|NA
CASSYDALNLRAQFF
>TRBJ1-2|TRBV5-4|NA|NA
CASSLDGRGYTF
>TRBJ2-6|TRBV19|NA|NA
CASKGEGANVLTF
>TRBJ1-1|TRBV2|NA|NA
CASSINRAGNTEAFF
>TRBJ1-2|TRBV28|TRBD1|NA
CASSHQLTDRGRNYGYTF
>TRBJ2-2|TRBV3-1/TRBV3-2|TRBD2|NA
CASSQELLASGRVNTGELFF
>TRBJ2-7|TRBV5-4|NA|NA
CASSLGAGASYEQYF
>TRBJ2-1|TRBV7-3|TRBD1|NA
CASSGTGVNEQFF
>TRBJ2-5|TRBV5-4|NA|NA
CASSLASEGPWTQYF
>TRBJ1-1|TRBV6-5|NA|NA
CASSSYGYENTEAFF
>TRBJ1-1|TRBV19|NA|NA
CASKETAVLNTEAFF
>TRBJ2-7|TRBV7-9|NA|NA
CASSFGAAQTYEQYF
>TRBJ1-4|TRBV29-1|NA|NA
CSARAGTTNEKLFF
>TRBJ1-1|TRBV5-1|NA|NA
CASSLNRNTEAFF
>TRBJ1-5|TRBV19|TRBD1|NA
CASSIGQGWEPQHF
>TRBJ1-6|TRBV7-2|NA|many
CASSSRDIYSYNSPLHF
>TRBJ2-1|TRBV18|NA|NA
CASSPSELAPTYNEQFF
>TRBJ1-6|TRBV12-3/TRBV12-4|NA|NA
CASSFEGSPLHF
>TRBJ1-2|TRBV5-1|NA|NA
CASSLEIEERNYGYTF
>TRBJ2-3|TRBV10-1|NA|few
CASSETNRWGLGTDTQYF
>TRBJ2-7|TRBV14|NA|few
CASSQVGGYEQYF
>TRBJ1-2|TRBV6-5|NA|once
CASTPQGSYYGYTF
>TRBJ2-1|TRBV5-4|TRBD2|NA
CASSFGLAGASYNEQFF
>TRBJ1-5|TRBV19|TRBD1|NA
CASAGTENQPQHF
>TRBJ1-4|TRBV18|NA|NA
CASSPQPTTNEKLFF
>TRBJ1-1|TRBV11-3|NA|NA
CASSWGIEAFF
>TRBJ2-3|TRBV7-2|NA|NA
CASSLKGSMGTQYF
>TRBJ2-1|TRBV5-1|TRBD2|NA
CASSPGLAGGDYNEQFF
>TRBJ2-1|TRBV13|NA|NA
CASSRIVSSYNEQFF
>TRBJ2-7|TRBV5-1|TRBD1|NA
CASSLEGQGAGEQYF
>TRBJ2-1|TRBV11-2|NA|NA
CASSSLGPLDHEQFF
>TRBJ1-1|TRBV18|NA|NA
CASSPSGGRNTEAFF
>TRBJ2-6|TRBV19|NA|NA
CASSIARPSGANVLTF
>TRBJ2-1|TRBV5-4|TRBD2|NA
CASVPAGASYNEQFF
>TRBJ2-2|TRBV24-1|NA|NA
CATSDYSLTGELFF
>TRBJ2-1|TRBV27|TRBD2|NA
CASSQNGRFNEQFF
>TRBJ1-1|TRBV5-1|NA|NA
CASSIGLTTEAFF
>TRBJ1-1|TRBV12-3/TRBV12-4|TRBD1|NA
CASTPTGAAEAFF
>TRBJ2-7|TRBV11-3|TRBD1|NA
CASSPTGTGAYEQYF
>TRBJ1-2|TRBV7-2|TRBD1|NA
CASSYYGTGSYGYTF
>TRBJ1-5|TRBV7-8|NA|NA
CASSPGDIGNQPQHF
>TRBJ1-5|TRBV23-1|TRBD1|few
CASSQSTGCYNQPQHF
>TRBJ2-7|TRBV11-2|NA|NA
CASTQGRSIYEQYF